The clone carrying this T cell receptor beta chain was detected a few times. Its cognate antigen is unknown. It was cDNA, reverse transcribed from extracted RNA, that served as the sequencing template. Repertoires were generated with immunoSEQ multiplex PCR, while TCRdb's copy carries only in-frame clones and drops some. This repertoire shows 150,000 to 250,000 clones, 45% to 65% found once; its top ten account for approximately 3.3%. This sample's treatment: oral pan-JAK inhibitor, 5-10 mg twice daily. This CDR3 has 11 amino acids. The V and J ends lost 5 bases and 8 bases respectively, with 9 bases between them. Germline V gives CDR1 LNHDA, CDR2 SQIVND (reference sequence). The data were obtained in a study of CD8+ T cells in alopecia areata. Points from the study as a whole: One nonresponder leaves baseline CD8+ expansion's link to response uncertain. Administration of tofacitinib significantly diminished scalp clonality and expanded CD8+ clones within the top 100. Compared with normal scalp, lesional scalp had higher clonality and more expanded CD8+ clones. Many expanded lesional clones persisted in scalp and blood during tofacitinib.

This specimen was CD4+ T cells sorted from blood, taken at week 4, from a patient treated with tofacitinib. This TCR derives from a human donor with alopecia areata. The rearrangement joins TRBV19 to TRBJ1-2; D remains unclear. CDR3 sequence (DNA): TGTGCCAGTAGTTATCGCGGGGGCTACACCTTC. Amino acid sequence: CASSYRGGYTF.